The 17 T cell receptor beta chains listed next were all sequenced from one sample in a study of blood T cell repertoires in COVID-19. Clones were sequenced by immunoSEQ multiplex PCR, and TCRdb holds only the in-frame ones, with some missing. This sample has about half a million clones, with more than 85% found just once. Sequences were obtained from PBMCs or T cells enriched from blood (not recorded which). All receptors derive from a woman aged 60 to 75 who had recovered from COVID-19.

J is TRBJ1-2 and V is TRBV6-5; D may be TRBD1 (6 bases). Germline-derived CDR1 and CDR2 are MNHEY and SVGAGI. V was cut by 4 bases and J by 3 bases, with 15 bases left in between. The CDR3 is 15 amino acids. The CDR3 spells CASSFSNTGYYGYTF. As DNA, the CDR3 is TGTGCCAGCAGTTTTTCAAACACAGGGTACTATGGCTACACCTTC.

With regard to this clone: Relative to the germline gene, one junction end is altered; a read error may explain this. The chain has TRBV5-1 and TRBJ1-1; a weak D match, TRBD1 (6 bases). Germline CDR1 SGHRS, CDR2 YFSETQ. The CDR3 length is 15 residues. DNA for the CDR3: TGCGCCAGCAGTTTGGGTTTGGGGGCAGGGCCTGAAGCTTTCTTT. Encoded protein: CASSLGLGAGPEAFF. The full variable domain, completed using reference TRBV5-1 and TRBJ1-1, is KAGVTQTPRYLIKTRGQQVTLSCSPISGHRSVSWYQQTPGQGLQFLFEYFSETQRNKGNFPGRFSGRQFSNSRSEMNVSTLELGDSALYLCASSLGLGAGPEAFFGQGTRLTVV.

This clone was detected a few times. V usage is TRBV3-1 (or the pseudogene TRBV3-2) and J usage is TRBJ2-7, with D perhaps TRBD2 (6 bases). Germline V gene sequence: CDR1 LGHDT, CDR2 YNNKEL (reference sequence). This CDR3 has 16 amino acids. Trimming stripped 2 bases from V and 0 bases from J, with 14 bases between. The CDR3 region has the DNA TGTGCCAGCAGCCAACCCCCCGGGAGCAGCTCCTACGAGCAGTACTTC. This translates into CASSQPPGSSSYEQYF.

J is TRBJ2-1 and V is TRBV24-1, with 11 bases aligning to TRBD2. Germline values: CDR1 KGHDR, CDR2 SFDVKD. This CDR3 is built from 17 residues. Unmatched junction bases numbered 10, after V lost 4 bases and J lost 6 bases. The CDR3 spells CATSDPVALAGGNEQFF. The CDR3, as DNA: TGTGCCACCAGTGACCCCGTAGCCCTAGCGGGGGGCAATGAGCAGTTCTTC.

The chain links TRBV20-1 to TRBJ1-1, with D tentatively TRBD1 (6 bases). V was cut by 3 bases and J by 4 bases, with 18 bases left in between. Germline V lookup: CDR1 DFQATT, CDR2 SNEGSKA (reference sequence). This CDR3 comprises 15 residues. This CDR3 is CSASAPGAGGTEAFF. The CDR3 DNA reads TGCAGTGCTAGTGCCCCAGGGGCAGGCGGCACTGAAGCTTTCTTT.

Only one count was recorded for this clone. V gene TRBV6-5 combines with J gene TRBJ1-2, with D unresolved. The CDR3 runs to 10 residues. Trimming took off 8 bases at V and 4 bases at J, with 5 bases between the two ends. From germline, CDR1 is MNHEY and CDR2 SVGAGI. The CDR3, as DNA: TGTGCCAGCGGAGGCTATGGCTACACCTTC. Its translation: CASGGYGYTF.

This chain joins TRBV19 and TRBJ1-6, with a weak D call TRBD1 (5 bases). The germline CDR1 and CDR2 sequences are LNHDA and SQIVND (reference sequence). This CDR3 contains 14 residues. Trimming cost V 7 bases and J 6 bases, with 13 bases left between them. CDR3 protein: CASMATALNSPLHF. In DNA, the CDR3 is TGTGCCAGTATGGCGACAGCGCTTAATTCACCCCTCCACTTT.

The chain combines TRBV4-1 with TRBJ2-3; tentatively, D is TRBD2 (5 bases). Per the germline V gene, CDR1 is MGHRA and CDR2 is YSYEKL. V shed 0 bases and J shed 5 bases, with 9 bases lying between them. This CDR3 spans 14 amino acids. The CDR3 protein is CASSQDPAEDTQYF. Written as DNA, the CDR3 is TGCGCCAGCAGCCAAGATCCAGCGGAAGATACGCAGTATTTT.

Here the CDR3 reads CASSYGGQYGYTF. As DNA, the CDR3 is TGTGCCAGCAGTTATGGGGGCCAATATGGCTACACCTTC. This chain uses TRBV28 with TRBJ1-2; a possible D gene is TRBD1 (6 bases). CDR3 length: 13 residues. Looked up from germline, CDR1 is MDHEN and CDR2 is SYDVKM. Trimming left V 4 bases short and J 5 bases short, with 11 bases between.

The genes are TRBV7-9 and TRBJ1-4; D gene ambiguous. The CDR3 length is 15 residues. CDR1 is SEHNR and CDR2 is FQNEAQ in the germline V gene (reference sequence). V shed 4 bases and J shed 8 bases, with 17 bases lying between them. Here the CDR3 reads CASSSRTLGREKLFF. In DNA form, the CDR3 reads TGTGCCAGCAGCTCCCGGACCCTGGGGAGGGAAAAACTGTTTTTT.

This chain uses TRBV28 with TRBJ1-5; a weak D match, TRBD1 (6 bases). The germline V and J ends were trimmed by 3 bases and 4 bases, with 13 bases remaining between them. CDR3 length equals 15 residues. CDR1 and CDR2 from the germline V gene are MDHEN and SYDVKM. The CDR3 sequence: CASSFRTAGNQPQHF. DNA for the CDR3: TGTGCCAGCAGTTTTCGGACAGCGGGGAATCAGCCCCAGCATTTT.

V gene TRBV23-1 combines with J gene TRBJ1-1, with TRBD1 identical over 7 bases. TRBV23-1 qualifies as an ORF whose function is uncertain. Losses at the gene ends were 3 bases for V and 0 bases for J; bases not matched to a gene: 13. The CDR3 totals 18 residues. CDR3 sequence: CASSHGTAFFNMNTEAFF. The CDR3 DNA reads TGCGCCAGCAGTCATGGGACAGCATTTTTTAACATGAACACTGAAGCTTTCTTT.

This CDR3 is CASSQKTSGGPGTGELFF. The CDR3 coding sequence is TGTGCCAGCAGCCAAAAGACTAGCGGGGGGCCGGGTACCGGGGAGCTGTTTTTT. V and J are TRBV4-2 and TRBJ2-2; the match to TRBD2 covers 13 bases. Germline V gives CDR1 LGHNA, CDR2 YNFKEQ. The CDR3 extends over 18 amino acids. V shed 2 bases and J 5 bases; nucleotides not matched to a gene: 8.

The sample holds one count of this clone. The chain couples TRBV19 to TRBJ2-3, with 12 nucleotides matching TRBD2. The CDR3 has 16 amino acids. With 5 bases clipped from V and 3 bases from J, the junction kept 6 bases outside the gene matches. Germline assignment: CDR1 LNHDA and CDR2 SQIVND (reference sequence). CDR3 sequence: CASSGLAGGPTDTQYF. In DNA, the CDR3 is TGTGCCAGTAGTGGCCTAGCGGGGGGGCCGACAGATACGCAGTATTTT.

This chain uses TRBV12-5 with TRBJ2-1, with 8 bases that match TRBD1. V lost 3 bases, J lost 7 bases, and 14 bases stayed unmatched. The CDR3 runs to 17 residues. Germline CDR1 reads LGHNT; CDR2 reads FRNRAP. CDR3 region: CASGLRLRDRPFNEQFF. CDR3 in DNA: TGTGCTAGTGGTTTACGGCTTAGGGACAGGCCTTTTAATGAGCAGTTCTTC.

This sequence joins TRBV14 and TRBJ1-6; TRBD1 matches at 7 bases. Germline V gene lookup returns CDR1 SGHDN and CDR2 FVKESK. Trimming cost V 4 bases and J 14 bases; bases outside gene matches: 8. CDR3 length: 13 amino acids. The CDR3: CASSLGTVQSLHF. The CDR3 coding sequence is TGTGCCAGCAGCCTAGGGACAGTACAATCCCTCCACTTT.

The chain couples TRBV27 to TRBJ2-1, with 8 bases fitting TRBD1. Germline-derived CDR1 and CDR2 are MNHEY and SMNVEV (reference sequence). The CDR3 spans 17 residues. Germline trimming cut 5 bases from V and 4 bases from J; bases unmatched to any gene: 13. The CDR3 bases are TGTGCCAGCAGTCCTAGACCGGACAGGGTAGATTACAATGAGCAGTTCTTC. It encodes CASSPRPDRVDYNEQFF.